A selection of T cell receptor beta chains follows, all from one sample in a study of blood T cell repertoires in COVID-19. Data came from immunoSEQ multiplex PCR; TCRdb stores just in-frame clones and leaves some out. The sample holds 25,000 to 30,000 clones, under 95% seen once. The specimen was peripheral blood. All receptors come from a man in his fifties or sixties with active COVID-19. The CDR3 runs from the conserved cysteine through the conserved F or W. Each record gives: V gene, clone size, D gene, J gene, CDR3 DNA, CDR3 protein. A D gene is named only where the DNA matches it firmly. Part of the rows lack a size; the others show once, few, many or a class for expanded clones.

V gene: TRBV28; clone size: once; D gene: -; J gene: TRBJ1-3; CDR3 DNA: TGTGCCAGCAGTTTTGGGGGGGGAAACACCATATATTTT; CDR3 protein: CASSFGGGNTIYF
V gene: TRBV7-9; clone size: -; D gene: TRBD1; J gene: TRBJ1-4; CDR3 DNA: TGTGCCAGCAGTTCTCGACAGGGCCTAAATGAAAAACTGTTTTTT; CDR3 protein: CASSSRQGLNEKLFF
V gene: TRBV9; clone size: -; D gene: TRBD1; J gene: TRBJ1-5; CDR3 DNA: TGTGCCAGCAGCGCAGGGGGCCCTGTCGCTCAGCCCCAGCATTTT; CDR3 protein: CASSAGGPVAQPQHF
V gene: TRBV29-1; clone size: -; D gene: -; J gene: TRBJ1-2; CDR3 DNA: TGCAGCGTTGAGCCCAGGGACTATGGCTACACCTTC; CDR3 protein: CSVEPRDYGYTF
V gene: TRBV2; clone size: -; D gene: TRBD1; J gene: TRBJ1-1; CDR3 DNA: TGTGCCAGCAGCCTAGCAAGACAGGGGACGAACACTGAAGCTTTCTTT; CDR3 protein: CASSLARQGTNTEAFF
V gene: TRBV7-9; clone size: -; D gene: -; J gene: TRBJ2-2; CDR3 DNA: TGTGCCAGCAGCTTGGGGCAGGGGTGGAACACCGGGGAGCTGTTTTTT; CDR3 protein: CASSLGQGWNTGELFF
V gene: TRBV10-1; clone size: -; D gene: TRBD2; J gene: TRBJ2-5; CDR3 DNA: TGCGCCAGCAGTGGGGCGGAGGCGGGAGGAGAGACCCAGTACTTC; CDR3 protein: CASSGAEAGGETQYF
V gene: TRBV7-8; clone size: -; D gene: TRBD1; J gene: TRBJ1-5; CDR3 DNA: TGTGCCAGCAAGGGGACAGCCGGAGATCAGCCCCAGCATTTT; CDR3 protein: CASKGTAGDQPQHF
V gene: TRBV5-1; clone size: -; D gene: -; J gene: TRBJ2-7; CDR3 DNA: TGCGCCAGCAGCTTGCTAGGCGGGACCAGCTCCTACGAGCAGTACTTC; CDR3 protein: CASSLLGGTSSYEQYF
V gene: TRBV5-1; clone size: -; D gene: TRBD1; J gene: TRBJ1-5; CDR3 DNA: TGCGCCAGCAGCGCCGACGGACAGGATCAGCCCCAGCATTTT; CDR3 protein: CASSADGQDQPQHF
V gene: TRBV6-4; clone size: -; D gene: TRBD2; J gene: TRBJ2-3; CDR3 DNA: TGTGCCAGCAGTGAGGAGCGGGATGGCACAGATACGCAGTATTTT; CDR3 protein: CASSEERDGTDTQYF
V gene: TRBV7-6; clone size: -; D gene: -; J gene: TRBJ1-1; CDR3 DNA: TGTGCCAGCAGCTTAGACAGGTCGCGTCCTGAAGCTTTCTTT; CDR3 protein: CASSLDRSRPEAFF
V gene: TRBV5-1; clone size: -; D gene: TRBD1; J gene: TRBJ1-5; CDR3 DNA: TGCGCCAGCAGCTTGGGGACAGGTAGTCAGCCCCAGCATTTT; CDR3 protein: CASSLGTGSQPQHF
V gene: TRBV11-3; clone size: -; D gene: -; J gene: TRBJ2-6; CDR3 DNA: TGTGCCAGCAGCTTAAGGAGAACTTGGGCCAACGTCCTGACTTTC; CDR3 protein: CASSLRRTWANVLTF
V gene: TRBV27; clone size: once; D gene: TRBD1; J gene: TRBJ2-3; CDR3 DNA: TGTGCCAGCAGTCGAGGGGGCGCAGATACGCAGTATTTT; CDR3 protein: CASSRGGADTQYF
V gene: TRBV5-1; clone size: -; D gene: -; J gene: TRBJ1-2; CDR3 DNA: TGCGCCAGCAGCTCTATCCGACATGACTATGGCTACACCTTC; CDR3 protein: CASSSIRHDYGYTF
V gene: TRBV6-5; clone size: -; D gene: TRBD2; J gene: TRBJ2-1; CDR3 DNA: TGTGCCAGCAGTTATGTAGCGGGGGCCCACAATGAGCAGTTCTTC; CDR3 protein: CASSYVAGAHNEQFF
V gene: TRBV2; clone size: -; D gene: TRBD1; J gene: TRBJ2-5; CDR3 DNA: TGTGCCAGCGGGTTAGGACAGGTCCAAGAGACCCAGTACTTC; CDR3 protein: CASGLGQVQETQYF
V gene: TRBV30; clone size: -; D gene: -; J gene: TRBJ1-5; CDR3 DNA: TGTGCCTGGAGCTTTAAACAGAAGAATCAGCCCCAGCATTTT; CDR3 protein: CAWSFKQKNQPQHF
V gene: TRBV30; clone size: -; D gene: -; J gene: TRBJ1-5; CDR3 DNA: TGTGCCTGGAGTCAGGGTTCTCAGCCCCAGCATTTT; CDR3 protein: CAWSQGSQPQHF
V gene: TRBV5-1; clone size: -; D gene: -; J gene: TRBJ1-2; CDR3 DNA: TGCGCCAGCAGCTTGGGGGGCAGGGGCGAAGATGGCTACACCTTC; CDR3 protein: CASSLGGRGEDGYTF
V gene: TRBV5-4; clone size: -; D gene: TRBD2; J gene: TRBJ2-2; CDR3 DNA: TGTGCCAGCAGCTCGGGACTAGGTGCTAACGCGAACACCGGGGAGCTGTTTTTT; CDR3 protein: CASSSGLGANANTGELFF